One and the same sample provided the 11 T cell receptor beta chains below, sequenced in a study of cytomegalovirus exposure and HLA in healthy donors. A multiplex PCR was run with 60 Vbeta primers and 13 Jbeta primers. Using immunoSEQ multiplex PCR, the repertoire was profiled, and TCRdb retains in-frame clones only, with some absent. The top ten clones hold approximately 2% of a sample with about 260,000 clones, 84% of them seen once. The sample comprised PBMCs. The receptors here all came from a woman in her forties in good health and CMV-seropositive.

The table lists this clone with a count of one. The V call is TRBV4-2, the J call TRBJ2-1; 10 bases map to TRBD1. CDR3 length: 17 amino acids. Germline V gene sequence: CDR1 LGHNA, CDR2 YNFKEQ. V was clipped by 0 bases and J by 5 bases; unmatched bases: 7. The CDR3 spells CASSQELRQGANNEQFF. The DNA of the CDR3 is TGTGCCAGCAGCCAAGAGTTGAGACAGGGGGCAAACAATGAGCAGTTCTTC.

The CDR3 DNA follows: TGTGCCAGCAGTTTATACAGGAGCTCCTACAATGAGCAGTTCTTC. Protein sequence: CASSLYRSSYNEQFF. This chain connects TRBV27 to TRBJ2-1, with D possibly being TRBD1 (5 bases). The CDR3 runs to 15 residues. Germline V CDR1 and CDR2: MNHEY, SMNVEV (reference sequence). The V gene lost 1 base and the J gene lost 0 bases, with 7 bases spanning the gap.

This clone came up a few times. The CDR3 reads CASSYVHNEKLFF. The CDR3 DNA reads TGTGCCAGCAGTTACGTCCATAATGAAAAACTGTTTTTT. This sequence joins TRBV6-6 and TRBJ1-4; D not resolved. Germline values: CDR1 MNHNY, CDR2 SVGAGI (reference sequence). The V end was cut by 2 bases, the J end by 4 bases, with 5 bases between. This CDR3 is 13 amino acids long.

This clone was counted only a few times. The chain is built from TRBV6-5 and TRBJ2-7; TRBD2 matches 7 bases. This CDR3 has 14 amino acids. V gave up 2 bases and J gave up 4 bases; unmatched junction bases: 5. Germline CDR1 is MNHEY and CDR2 is SVGAGI. DNA for the CDR3: TGTGCCAGCAGTTACGGCGGGAGTATTTACGAGCAGTACTTC. Its translation: CASSYGGSIYEQYF.

The gene calls are TRBV19 and TRBJ1-2, with 9 bases fitting TRBD1. The CDR3 is made up of 15 amino acids. The ends lost 5 bases at V and 2 bases at J; junction bases unmatched: 6. Germline V gene lookup returns CDR1 LNHDA and CDR2 SQIVND (reference sequence). CDR3 amino acids: CASSYTGQGNYGYTF. Here the CDR3 DNA reads TGTGCCAGTAGTTATACCGGACAGGGGAACTATGGCTACACCTTC.

The V and J genes are TRBV30 and TRBJ2-4; 7 positions agree with TRBD2. The V gene end was trimmed by 0 bases and the J gene end by 7 bases; junction bases not matched to a gene: 3. Germline-derived CDR1 and CDR2 are GTSNPN and SVGIG (reference sequence). This CDR3 contains 13 residues. The CDR3 nucleotides are TGTGCCTGGAGTGTGGGGACTAATAACATTCAGTACTTC. Protein product: CAWSVGTNNIQYF.

The chain links TRBV28 to TRBJ2-7; TRBD2 matches 8 bases. V lost 4 bases, J lost 3 bases, and 14 bases stayed unmatched. The CDR3 contains 17 residues. Germline V CDR1 and CDR2: MDHEN, SYDVKM. This chain's CDR3 is CASSYVPRLAQNYEQYF. CDR3 DNA: TGTGCCAGCAGTTATGTACCCCGACTAGCGCAGAACTACGAGCAGTACTTC.

CDR3 sequence: CASSKGQGATEAFF. In DNA form, the CDR3 reads TGTGCCAGCTCAAAGGGACAGGGGGCAACTGAAGCTTTCTTT. This chain joins TRBV18 and TRBJ1-1, with 12 bases lining up with TRBD1. The V gene's germline CDR1 is KGHSH and CDR2 LQKENI. V shed 5 bases and J 5 bases; nucleotides not matched to a gene: 3. The CDR3 spans 14 residues.

In this sample, this clone turned up once. This sequence joins TRBV6-4 and TRBJ2-7; D unclear. Per germline, CDR1 MRHNA and CDR2 SNTAGT. CDR3 length equals 13 residues. V was cut by 0 bases and J by 3 bases, with 6 bases left in between. The DNA for the CDR3 is TGTGCCAGCAGTGACTCCCAAATCTACGAGCAGTACTTC. It translates to CASSDSQIYEQYF.

This clone was detected a few times. J is TRBJ1-1 and V is TRBV4-3; the D gene is possibly TRBD1 (5 bases). Between the trimmed V and J ends, which lost 0 bases and 3 bases, there was a span of 14 bases. The germline V gene has CDR1 LGHNA and CDR2 YSLEER. This CDR3 spans 16 amino acids. In DNA form, the CDR3 reads TGCGCCAGCAGCCAAGAGGGCCCGGGGGGAGACACTGAAGCTTTCTTT. The encoded protein is CASSQEGPGGDTEAFF.

This clone has more than one count but fewer than ten. The chain employs TRBV6-7 and TRBJ2-7, with 8 bases identical to TRBD2. Being an ORF, TRBV6-7 has a function that is uncertain. The J segment lost 2 bases and the V segment lost 2 bases, leaving 2 bases of the junction unmatched. The CDR3 covers 14 residues. The CDR3 sequence is CASSYREGPYEQYF. The CDR3 DNA is TGTGCCAGCAGTTACCGGGAGGGCCCCTACGAGCAGTACTTC.